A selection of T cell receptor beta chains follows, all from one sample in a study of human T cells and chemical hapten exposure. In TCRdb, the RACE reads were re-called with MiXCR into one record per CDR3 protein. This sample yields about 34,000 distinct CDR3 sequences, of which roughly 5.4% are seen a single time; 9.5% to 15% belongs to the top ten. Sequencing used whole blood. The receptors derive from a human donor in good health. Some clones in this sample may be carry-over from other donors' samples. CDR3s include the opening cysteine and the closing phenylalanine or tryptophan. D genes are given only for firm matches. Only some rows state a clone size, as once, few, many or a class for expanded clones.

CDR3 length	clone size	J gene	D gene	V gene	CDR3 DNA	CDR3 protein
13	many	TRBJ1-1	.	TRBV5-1	TGCGCCAGCAGCTTGGAACCGAACACTGAAGCTTTCTTT	CASSLEPNTEAFF
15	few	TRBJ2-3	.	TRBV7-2	TGTGCCAGCAGCTTAGGGTTTTCCTCACCAGATACGCAGTATTTT	CASSLGFSSPDTQYF
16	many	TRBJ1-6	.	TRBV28	TGTGCCAGCAGTTTTGGTCCTTCGGGCAGCCGCTCACCCCTCCACTTT	CASSFGPSGSRSPLHF
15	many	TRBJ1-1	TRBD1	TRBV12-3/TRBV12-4	TGTGCCAGCAGTACACAACAGGGGCGATCCACTGAAGCTTTCTTT	CASSTQQGRSTEAFF
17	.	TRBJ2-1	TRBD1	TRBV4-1	TGCGCCAGCAGCCAAAAGCTCACGACAGGGGGGGTGAATGAGCAGTTCTTC	CASSQKLTTGGVNEQFF
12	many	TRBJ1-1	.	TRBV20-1	TGCAGTGCTAGGGGTTCCTGGGCTGAAGCTTTCTTT	CSARGSWAEAFF
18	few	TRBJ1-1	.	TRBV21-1	TGTGCCAGCAGCACCTGGCGGATACCGTTGATTTTGGACACTGAAGCTTTCTTT	CASSTWRIPLILDTEAFF
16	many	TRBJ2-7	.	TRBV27	TGTGCCACCAATCCCTGGCCCCGGCGGCTCCTCGACGAGCAGTACTTC	CATNPWPRRLLDEQYF
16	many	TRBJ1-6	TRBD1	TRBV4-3	TGCGCCAGCAGCCAAGCGAGAGACAGGGGTCATTCACCCCTCCACTTT	CASSQARDRGHSPLHF
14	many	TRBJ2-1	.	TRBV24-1	TGTGCCACCAGTGAAGGGACTCCGGCAGGTGAGCAGTTCTTC	CATSEGTPAGEQFF
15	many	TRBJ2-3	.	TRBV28	TGTGCCAGCAGTTTAATGGCGGGACTCACAGATACGCAGTATTTT	CASSLMAGLTDTQYF
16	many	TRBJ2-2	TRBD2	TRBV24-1	TGTGCCACCAGTGATACACGGACTAGTGGCACCGGGGAGCTGTTTTTT	CATSDTRTSGTGELFF
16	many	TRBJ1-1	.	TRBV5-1	TGCGCCAGCAGCCCGGGACACATTACTTTCAACACTGAAGCTTTCTTT	CASSPGHITFNTEAFF
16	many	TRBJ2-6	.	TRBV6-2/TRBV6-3	TGTGCCAGCAGTTACACAGGGTCAACGGGGGCCAACGTCCTGACTTTC	CASSYTGSTGANVLTF
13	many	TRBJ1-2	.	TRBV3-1	TGTGCCAGCAGCCAAGCCAGGGGAAGTGGCTACACCTTC	CASSQARGSGYTF
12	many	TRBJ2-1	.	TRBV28	TGTGCCAGCAGTTCACCATACAATGAGCAGTTCTTC	CASSSPYNEQFF
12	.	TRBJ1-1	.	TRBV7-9	TGTGCCAGCAGCTTGGGGGGGCCTGAAGCTTTCTTT	CASSLGGPEAFF
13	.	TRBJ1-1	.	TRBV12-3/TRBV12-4	TGTGCCAGCACCCAAACCTGGGGCACTGAAGCTTTCTTT	CASTQTWGTEAFF
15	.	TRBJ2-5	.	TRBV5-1	TGCGCCAGCAGCGGATCGGCTGGGGGCCAAGAGACCCAGTACTTC	CASSGSAGGQETQYF
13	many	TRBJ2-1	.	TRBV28	TGTGCCAGCCATCCGAGGACCGGGGGTGAGCAGTTCTTC	CASHPRTGGEQFF
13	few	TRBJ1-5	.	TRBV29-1	TGCAGCGCTGGGGGGGGCCGGAATCAGCCCCAGCATTTT	CSAGGGRNQPQHF
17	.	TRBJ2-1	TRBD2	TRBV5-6	TGTGCCAGCAGCCTGGGAAAGGCGGGGGGCTCCTACAATGAGCAGTTCTTC	CASSLGKAGGSYNEQFF
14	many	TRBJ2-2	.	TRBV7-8	TGTGCCAGCGAGAAAAGGGGTGGCACCGGGGAGCTGTTTTTT	CASEKRGGTGELFF
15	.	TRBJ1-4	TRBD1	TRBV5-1	TGCGCCAGCAGCTGGACAGGGCTCCCTAATGAAAAACTGTTTTTT	CASSWTGLPNEKLFF
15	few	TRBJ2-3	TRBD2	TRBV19	TGTGCCAGTAGCGTAGCGGGGGGGCCATCAGATACGCAGTATTTT	CASSVAGGPSDTQYF
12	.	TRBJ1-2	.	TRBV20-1	TGCAGTGCTAGCGCGGGACTCTATGGCTACACCTTC	CSASAGLYGYTF
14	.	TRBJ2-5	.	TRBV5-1	TGCGCCAGCAGCCCGGGCCCGGTCAAGGAGACCCAGTACTTC	CASSPGPVKETQYF
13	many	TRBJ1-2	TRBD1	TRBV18	TGTGCCAGCTCGACGGACAGGAACTATGGCTACACCTTC	CASSTDRNYGYTF
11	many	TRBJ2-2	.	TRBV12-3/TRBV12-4	TGTGCCAGCACCACGAAGGGGGAGCTGTTTTTT	CASTTKGELFF
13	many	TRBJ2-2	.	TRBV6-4	TGTGCCAGCAGTGACGACGACACCGGGGAGCTGTTTTTT	CASSDDDTGELFF
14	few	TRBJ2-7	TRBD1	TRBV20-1	TGCAGTGCCTCCGACAGGGGGCGTCCCTACGAGCAGTACTTC	CSASDRGRPYEQYF
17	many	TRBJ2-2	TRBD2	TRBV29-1	TGCAGCGTTCTTAGCGGGATCGAAGGTACCGTCTCCGGGGAGCTGTTTTTT	CSVLSGIEGTVSGELFF
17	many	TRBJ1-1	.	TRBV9	TGTGCCAGCAGCGTAGTGGGGGGACGACAGATGAACACTGAAGCTTTCTTT	CASSVVGGRQMNTEAFF
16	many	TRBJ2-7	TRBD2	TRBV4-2	TGTGCCAGCAGCCGAGGGACTAGCAGAGAACCCTACGAGCAGTACTTC	CASSRGTSREPYEQYF
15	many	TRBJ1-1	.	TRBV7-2	TGTGCCAGCAGCTTAGCGAGTGGGGGAGGAACTGAAGCTTTCTTT	CASSLASGGGTEAFF
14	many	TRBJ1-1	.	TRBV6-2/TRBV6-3	TGTGCCAGCAGTCCAGGAAACAGGAACACTGAAGCTTTCTTT	CASSPGNRNTEAFF
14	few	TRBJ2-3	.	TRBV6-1	TGTGCCAGTAAACCGGGCCCTCTCAGGGATACGCAGTATTTT	CASKPGPLRDTQYF
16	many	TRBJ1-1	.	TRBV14	TGTGCCAGCAGCCAAGTAACGGGGGCCCCGAACACTGAAGCTTTCTTT	CASSQVTGAPNTEAFF
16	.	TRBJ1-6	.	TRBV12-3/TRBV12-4	TGTGCCAGCAGTTTAGCGGGTGGCAGGAGAAATTCACCCCTCCACTTT	CASSLAGGRRNSPLHF
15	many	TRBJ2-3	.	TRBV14	TGTGCCAGCAGCCAAGAAAGACGGGGGGCAGGTACGCAGTATTTT	CASSQERRGAGTQYF
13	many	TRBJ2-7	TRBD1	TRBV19	TGTGCCAGTAGTTACCGGACAGGGGGCGGGCAGTACTTC	CASSYRTGGGQYF
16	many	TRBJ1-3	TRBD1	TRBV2	TGTGCCAGAAGACAGGGGGCCGTCTCGGGTGGAAACACCATATATTTT	CARRQGAVSGGNTIYF
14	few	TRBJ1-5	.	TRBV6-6	TGTGCCAGCAGCCCGGACAGTCGCAATCAGCCCCAGCATTTT	CASSPDSRNQPQHF
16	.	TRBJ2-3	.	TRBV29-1	TGCAGCGTTCTCCTGAAGGGGGAGGAGGCACGAGATACGCAGTATTTT	CSVLLKGEEARDTQYF
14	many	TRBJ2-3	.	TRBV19	TGTGCCAGTAGTCCCTCTGGGCGCCCAGATACGCAGTATTTT	CASSPSGRPDTQYF
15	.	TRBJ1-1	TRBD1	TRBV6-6	TGTGCCAGCAGGCAGGGGGTGGGGGTGAACACTGAAGCTTTCTTT	CASRQGVGVNTEAFF
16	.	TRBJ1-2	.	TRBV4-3	TGCGCCAGCAGTCAAGGCCCTACGAGGGGCTTCTATGGCTACACCTTC	CASSQGPTRGFYGYTF
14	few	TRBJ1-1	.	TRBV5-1	TGCGCCAGCAGCCCGGCTGGGCCGAACACTGAAGCTTTCTTT	CASSPAGPNTEAFF
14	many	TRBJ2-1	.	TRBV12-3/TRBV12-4	TGTGCCAGCAAAATACAAAGCTCCTACAATGAGCAGTTCTTC	CASKIQSSYNEQFF
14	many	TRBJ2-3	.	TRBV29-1	TGCAGCGTTGCCAGGGGGGGGGCAGGAGATACGCAGTATTTT	CSVARGGAGDTQYF
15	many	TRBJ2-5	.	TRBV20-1	TGCAGTGCTCCTCTCGGGGGCCCATTTGCCGAGACCCAGTACTTC	CSAPLGGPFAETQYF
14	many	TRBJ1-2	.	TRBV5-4	TGTGCCAGCAGCCCTGAGTGGGGAGCTGGTGGCTACACCTTC	CASSPEWGAGGYTF
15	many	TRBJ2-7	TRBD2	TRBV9	TGTGCCAGCAGCGTTGGACTAGCGGACCCCTACGAGCAGTACTTC	CASSVGLADPYEQYF
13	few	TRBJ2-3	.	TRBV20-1	TGCAGTGCTAGGTACCTTAGCACAGATACGCAGTATTTT	CSARYLSTDTQYF